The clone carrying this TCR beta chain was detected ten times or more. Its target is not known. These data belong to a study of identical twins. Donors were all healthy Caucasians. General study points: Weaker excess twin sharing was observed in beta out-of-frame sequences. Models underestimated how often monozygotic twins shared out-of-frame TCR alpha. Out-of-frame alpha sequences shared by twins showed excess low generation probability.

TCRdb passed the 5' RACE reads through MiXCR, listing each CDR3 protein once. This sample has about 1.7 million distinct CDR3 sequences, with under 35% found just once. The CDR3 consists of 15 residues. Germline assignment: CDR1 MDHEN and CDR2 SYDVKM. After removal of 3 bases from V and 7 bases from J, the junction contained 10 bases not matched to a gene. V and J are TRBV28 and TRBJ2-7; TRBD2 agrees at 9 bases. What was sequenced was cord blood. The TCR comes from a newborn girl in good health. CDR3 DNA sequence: TGTGCCAGCAGTTTCTCTAGCGGGATAGTGGAAGAGCAGTACTTC. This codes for CASSFSSGIVEEQYF.